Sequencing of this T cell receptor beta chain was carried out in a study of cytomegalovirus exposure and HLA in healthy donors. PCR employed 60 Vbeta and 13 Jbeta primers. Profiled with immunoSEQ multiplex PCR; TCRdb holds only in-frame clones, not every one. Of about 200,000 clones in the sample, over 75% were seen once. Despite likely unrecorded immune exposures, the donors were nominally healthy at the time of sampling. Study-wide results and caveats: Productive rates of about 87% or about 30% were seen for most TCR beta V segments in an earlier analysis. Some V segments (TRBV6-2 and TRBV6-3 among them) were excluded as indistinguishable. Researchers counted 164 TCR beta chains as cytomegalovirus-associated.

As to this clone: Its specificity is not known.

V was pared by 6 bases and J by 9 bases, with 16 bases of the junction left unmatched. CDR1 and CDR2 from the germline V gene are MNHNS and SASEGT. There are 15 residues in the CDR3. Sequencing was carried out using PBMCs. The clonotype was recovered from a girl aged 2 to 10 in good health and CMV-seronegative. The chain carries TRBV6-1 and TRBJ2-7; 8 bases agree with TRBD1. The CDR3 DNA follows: TGTGCCAGCAGGCCCGCCGATGGACAGGGATTGAGGCAGTACTTC. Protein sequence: CASRPADGQGLRQYF.